Listed below are T cell receptor beta chains from one sample, sequenced in a study of blood T cell repertoires in COVID-19. Sequencing used immunoSEQ multiplex PCR; TCRdb keeps in-frame clones, though not all of them. The sample contains 70,000 to 95,000 clones, roughly 82% of which appear only once. Sequencing input: peripheral blood. The receptors derive from a human donor in a cohort sampled during active COVID-19. Both conserved end residues are part of each CDR3. A D gene is named only where the DNA matches it firmly. Not all rows give a size; the values are once, few, many and, for expanded clones, a class.

v_gene	j_gene	d_gene	abundance	CDR3nt	CDR3aa
TRBV6-6	TRBJ2-2	NA	NA	TGTGCCAGCAGCCCGGCGGGCACCGGGGAGCTGTTTTTT	CASSPAGTGELFF
TRBV19	TRBJ2-7	TRBD2	NA	TGTGCCGTTGGGGAGGGAACGAGCTCCTACGAGCAGTACTTC	CAVGEGTSSYEQYF
TRBV7-2	TRBJ2-3	NA	NA	TGTGCCAGCAGCCCAGCTTGGGCGGGACCAGACCTCACAGATACGCAGTATTTT	CASSPAWAGPDLTDTQYF
TRBV29-1	TRBJ1-2	TRBD1	NA	TGCAGCGCTTTGACAGGGAAACTGGATGGCTACACCTTC	CSALTGKLDGYTF
TRBV5-1	TRBJ2-7	TRBD2	NA	TGCGCCAGCAGCTTGGTCGGCGGGGGAGGCGAGCAGTACTTC	CASSLVGGGGEQYF
TRBV7-9	TRBJ2-3	TRBD2	NA	TGTGCCAGCAGCTGGGGACTAGCGGGAGGCGCGACAGATACGCAGTATTTT	CASSWGLAGGATDTQYF
TRBV3-1/TRBV3-2	TRBJ2-7	NA	NA	TGTGCCAGCAGCCCAATGTCCGGGGGCGAGCAGTACTTC	CASSPMSGGEQYF
TRBV27	TRBJ2-3	TRBD1	once	TGTGCCAGCAGTTCCACAGGGGGTAGGACAGATACGCAGTATTTT	CASSSTGGRTDTQYF
TRBV19	TRBJ1-5	NA	NA	TGTGCCAGTAGTCCGGGGGTGGCGCAGCCCCAGCATTTT	CASSPGVAQPQHF
TRBV7-9	TRBJ2-2	TRBD1	NA	TGTGCCAGCAGCGAGGGACAGGGGGCGCGCAACACCGGGGAGCTGTTTTTT	CASSEGQGARNTGELFF
TRBV3-1/TRBV3-2	TRBJ2-2	TRBD1	once	TGTGCCAGCAGCCAAGATCACAGGGGGCGGACCGGGGAGCTGTTTTTT	CASSQDHRGRTGELFF
TRBV30	TRBJ2-2	NA	NA	TGTGCCTGGAGCCGGGACTTTTACACCGGGGAGCTGTTTTTT	CAWSRDFYTGELFF
TRBV6-5	TRBJ1-5	TRBD1	NA	TGTGCCAGCAGTTTTTCGGGACAGAGCAATCAGCCCCAGCATTTT	CASSFSGQSNQPQHF
TRBV20-1	TRBJ2-5	NA	NA	TGCAGTCCACAGGGTCATGAGACCCAGTACTTC	CSPQGHETQYF
TRBV9	TRBJ2-3	TRBD2	NA	TGTGCCAGCAGCGTAGCAGCGGGGGGGCTTGGAGATACGCAGTATTTT	CASSVAAGGLGDTQYF
TRBV6-6	TRBJ1-6	NA	NA	TGTGCCAGCAGCTCGGATCGGCCCGGGAGGCCCCTCCACTTT	CASSSDRPGRPLHF
TRBV9	TRBJ2-1	NA	NA	TGTGCCAGCAGCGTAAAACAGGGTACTGCCGGTGAGCAGTTCTTC	CASSVKQGTAGEQFF
TRBV28	TRBJ2-3	TRBD2	NA	TGTGCCAGCAGTTTATCGGCGGGAGTCTCCTATACGCAGTATTTT	CASSLSAGVSYTQYF
TRBV12-5	TRBJ2-5	NA	NA	TGTGCTAGTGGTTGGGGGCTGCCTCCCGAGACCCAGTACTTC	CASGWGLPPETQYF
TRBV15	TRBJ2-3	TRBD2	NA	TGTGCCACCAGCACCCGACTAGCGGGAACGATAGATACGCAGTATTTT	CATSTRLAGTIDTQYF
TRBV5-4	TRBJ2-1	NA	NA	TGTGCCAGCGGGGGGACAGTCTCCTACAATGAGCAGTTCTTC	CASGGTVSYNEQFF
TRBV6-6	TRBJ1-2	NA	NA	TGTGCCAGCACATCTGGACAGATAAACTATGGCTACACCTTC	CASTSGQINYGYTF
TRBV6-2/TRBV6-3	TRBJ2-7	NA	NA	TGTGCCAGCAGTTACTCTGGGGCAGACTACGAGCAGTACTTC	CASSYSGADYEQYF
TRBV27	TRBJ2-7	TRBD2	NA	TGTGCCAGCAGTTTAGCTAGCGGGTACGAGCAGTACTTC	CASSLASGYEQYF
TRBV2	TRBJ2-1	NA	NA	TGTGCCAGCATCCTGGGGGCCGCCAATGAGCAGTTCTTC	CASILGAANEQFF
TRBV11-2	TRBJ2-6	TRBD2	NA	TGTGCCAGCAGCTCAGAGTCGGGGGGTTGGGGGGCCAACGTCCTGACTTTC	CASSSESGGWGANVLTF
TRBV4-3	TRBJ2-1	NA	NA	TGCGCCAGCAGCCGTACTAGGGGGACAAATTACAATGAGCAGTTCTTC	CASSRTRGTNYNEQFF
TRBV7-2	TRBJ2-7	NA	NA	TGTGCCAGCAGCTTAGGGAGGACCGACACCTACGAGCAGTACTTC	CASSLGRTDTYEQYF
TRBV25-1	TRBJ2-1	TRBD1	NA	TGTGCCAGCTGCAAGACAGGGTCCTACAATGAGCAGTTCTTC	CASCKTGSYNEQFF
TRBV6-6	TRBJ1-5	NA	NA	TGTGCCAGCAATCTGAGCAATCAGCCCCAGCATTTT	CASNLSNQPQHF
TRBV4-1	TRBJ1-2	TRBD1	few	TGCGCCAGCAGTTTCGACAGGGGCTCCTATGGCTACACCTTC	CASSFDRGSYGYTF
TRBV19	TRBJ2-2	TRBD2	NA	TGTGCCACTACCGGGACTAGCTGGGACACCGGGGAGCTGTTTTTT	CATTGTSWDTGELFF
TRBV7-2	TRBJ2-7	TRBD1	NA	TGTGCCAGCAGCTGGTCATTGGCAGGGGGCGAGCAGTACTTC	CASSWSLAGGEQYF
TRBV7-9	TRBJ2-1	TRBD1	NA	TGTGCCAGCAGCTTAAGAGATTATGGACAGGGGACCTACAATGAGCAGTTCTTC	CASSLRDYGQGTYNEQFF
TRBV5-6	TRBJ2-7	TRBD1	NA	TGTGCCAGCAGCTTCGGGACAGGAGCCTACGAGCAGTACTTC	CASSFGTGAYEQYF